The clone carrying this T cell receptor (beta chain) appeared a single time. The target antigen is unknown. Mismatch with germline at one junction end may stem from a read error. Germline assignment: CDR1 SGHRS and CDR2 YFSETQ. The CDR3 spans 12 residues. This sample was included in a study of cytomegalovirus exposure and HLA in healthy donors. Whole-study context: Unique TCRs from HLA-typed donors, approximately 80 million of them, were held in an early data release. The study, taken as a whole, reports: In a later analysis, TCR beta V- and J-gene trimming showed a link to a missense DCLRE1C variant.

Primers for the PCR totalled 60 Vbeta and 13 Jbeta. Clones were sequenced by immunoSEQ multiplex PCR, and TCRdb holds only the in-frame ones, with some missing. The repertoire includes about 130,000 clones, around 70% of them detected once, and roughly 1.5% sits in the top ten. The chain has TRBV5-1 and TRBJ1-4; 9 bases agree with TRBD1. Material for sequencing was PBMCs. This receptor was obtained from a man aged 25-45 years in good health and CMV-seropositive. The CDR3: CASSPGTGKVLF. CDR3 coding DNA: TGCGCCAGCAGCCCTGGGACAGGGAAGGTGCTTTTT.